The next 9 T cell receptor beta chains were all read from a single sample in a study of blood T cell repertoires in COVID-19. Generated by immunoSEQ multiplex PCR, the TCRdb table keeps only in-frame clones and is missing some. The sample contains about 90,000 clones, around four fifths of which appear only once. The source material was peripheral blood. These TCRs come from a human donor in a cohort sampled during active COVID-19.

The chain couples TRBV10-3 to TRBJ2-7; 7 bases match TRBD1. J lost 3 bases, V lost 5 bases, and 4 bases had no gene match. Looked up from germline, CDR1 is ENHRY and CDR2 is SYGVKD. The CDR3 runs to 13 residues. The CDR3 is CAISFGQDYEQYF. The CDR3 region has the DNA TGTGCCATCAGTTTCGGACAGGACTACGAGCAGTACTTC.

Turning to this clone: Other DNA variants within this sample encode the same CDR3. J is TRBJ1-5 and V is TRBV18; 7 bases are shared with TRBD1. Unmatched junction bases numbered 1, after V lost 3 bases and J lost 2 bases. From germline, CDR1 is KGHSH and CDR2 LQKENI. The CDR3 length is 14 residues. This CDR3 is CASSPGTGNQPQHF. The CDR3 DNA follows: TGTGCCAGCTCACCGGGGACAGGCAATCAGCCCCAGCATTTT.

CDR3 residues: CASTPLQAGYNEQFF. The CDR3 nucleotides read TGTGCCAGCACCCCTCTCCAGGCGGGGTACAATGAGCAGTTCTTC. The chain uses TRBV2 and TRBJ2-1, with D possibly matching TRBD2 (6 bases). Germline V gives CDR1 SNHLY, CDR2 FYNNEI. The V and J ends lost 7 bases and 4 bases respectively, with 17 bases between them. The length of the CDR3 is 15 residues.

V gene TRBV10-1 combines with J gene TRBJ2-1; D may be TRBD1 (5 bases). The CDR3 consists of 13 residues. Per the germline V gene, CDR1 is WNHNN and CDR2 is SYGVQD (reference sequence). V was trimmed by 5 bases and J by 10 bases, leaving 15 bases between them. The CDR3: CASSRYSAGEQFF. In nucleotides, the CDR3 is TGCGCCAGCAGTCGGTACTCAGCAGGGGAGCAGTTCTTC.

V gene TRBV5-1 combines with J gene TRBJ1-4, with 8 nucleotides matching TRBD1. The CDR3 spans 15 residues. V shed 6 bases, J shed 3 bases, and the junction held 7 bases outside the gene matches. Germline V CDR1 and CDR2: SGHRS, YFSETQ. DNA of the CDR3: TGCGCCAGCATTCCTTACAGGGGGTCTAATGAAAAACTGTTTTTT. Amino acid sequence: CASIPYRGSNEKLFF.

In this sample, this clone turned up a few times. The chain combines TRBV7-9 with TRBJ2-3; TRBD2 aligns across 13 bases. With 5 bases clipped from V and 1 base from J, the junction kept 3 bases outside the gene matches. The CDR3 totals 16 residues. The V gene's germline CDR1 is SEHNR and CDR2 FQNEAQ (reference sequence). CDR3 nucleotide sequence: TGTGCCAGCAGCCTTGGGACTAGCGGGGGCACAGATACGCAGTATTTT. Protein product: CASSLGTSGGTDTQYF.

The chain has TRBV11-2 and TRBJ1-1; 7 positions agree with TRBD1. Trimming at V came to 6 bases and at J to 10 bases, leaving 14 bases not matched to a gene. Germline CDR1 reads SGHAT; CDR2 reads FQNNGV. The CDR3 totals 14 residues. CDR3: CASSPSRDSTGAFF. DNA for the CDR3: TGTGCCAGCAGTCCCTCCCGGGACAGCACGGGAGCTTTCTTT.

J is TRBJ2-3 and V is TRBV10-3; TRBD2 matches 8 bases. The CDR3 has 15 residues. Germline-derived CDR1 and CDR2 are ENHRY and SYGVKD. Trimming removed 0 bases from V and 8 bases from J; junction bases left unmatched: 7. CDR3 sequence: CAISESGGVTGTQYF. CDR3 nucleotide sequence: TGTGCCATCAGTGAGTCCGGGGGGGTGACGGGTACGCAGTATTTT.

V is TRBV19 and J is TRBJ2-1; 14 bases line up with TRBD2. CDR1 and CDR2 from the germline V gene are LNHDA and SQIVND (reference sequence). The ends lost 8 bases at V and 0 bases at J; junction bases unmatched: 15. This CDR3 has 20 residues. The CDR3 bases are TGTGCCAGTTCCGACCTGGGACTAGCGGGAGAGGGGAGCTCCTACAATGAGCAGTTCTTC. This translates into CASSDLGLAGEGSSYNEQFF.